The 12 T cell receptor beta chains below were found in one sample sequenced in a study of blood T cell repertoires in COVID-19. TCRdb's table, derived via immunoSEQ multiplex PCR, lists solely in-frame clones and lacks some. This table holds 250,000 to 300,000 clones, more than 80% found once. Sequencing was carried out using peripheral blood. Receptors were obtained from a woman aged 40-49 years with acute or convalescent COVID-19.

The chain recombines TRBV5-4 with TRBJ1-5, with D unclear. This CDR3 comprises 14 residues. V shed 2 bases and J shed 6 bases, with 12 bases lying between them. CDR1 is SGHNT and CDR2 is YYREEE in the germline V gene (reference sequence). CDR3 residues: CASSLGGSGQPQHF. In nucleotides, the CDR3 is TGTGCCAGCAGCTTAGGAGGGTCGGGTCAGCCCCAGCATTTT. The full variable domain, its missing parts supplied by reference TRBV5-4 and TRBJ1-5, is ETGVTQSPTHLIKTRGQQVTLRCSSQSGHNTVSWYQQALGQGPQFIFQYYREEENGRGNFPPRFSGLQFPNYSSELNVNALELDDSALYLCASSLGGSGQPQHFGDGTRLSIL.

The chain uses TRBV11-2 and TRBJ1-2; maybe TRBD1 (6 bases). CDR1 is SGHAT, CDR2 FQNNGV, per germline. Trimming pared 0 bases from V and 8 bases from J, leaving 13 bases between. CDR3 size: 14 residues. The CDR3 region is CASSLDHRVSGYTF. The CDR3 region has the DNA TGTGCCAGCAGCTTAGATCACAGGGTTAGCGGCTACACCTTC.

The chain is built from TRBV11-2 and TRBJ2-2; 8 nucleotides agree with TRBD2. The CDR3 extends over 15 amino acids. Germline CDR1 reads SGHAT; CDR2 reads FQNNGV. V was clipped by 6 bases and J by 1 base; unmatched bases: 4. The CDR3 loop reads CASRGLAGNTGELFF. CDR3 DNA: TGTGCCAGCAGGGGGCTAGCGGGGAACACCGGGGAGCTGTTTTTT.

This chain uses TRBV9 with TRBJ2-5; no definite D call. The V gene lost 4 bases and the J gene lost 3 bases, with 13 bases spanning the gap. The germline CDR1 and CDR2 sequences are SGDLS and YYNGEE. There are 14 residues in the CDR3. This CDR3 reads CASSQRGNKETQYF. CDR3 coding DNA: TGTGCCAGCAGCCAGCGAGGAAACAAAGAGACCCAGTACTTC.

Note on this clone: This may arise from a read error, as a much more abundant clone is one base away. Here the CDR3 reads CASSFGRNTEAFF. CDR3 sequence (DNA): TGTGCCAGCAGCTTTGGCAGGAACACTGAAGCTTTCTTT. This sequence joins TRBV7-2 and TRBJ1-1; D is undetermined. Trimming stripped 3 bases from V and 1 base from J, with 6 bases between. Germline CDR1 reads SGHTA; CDR2 reads FQGNSA. This CDR3 is built from 13 residues.

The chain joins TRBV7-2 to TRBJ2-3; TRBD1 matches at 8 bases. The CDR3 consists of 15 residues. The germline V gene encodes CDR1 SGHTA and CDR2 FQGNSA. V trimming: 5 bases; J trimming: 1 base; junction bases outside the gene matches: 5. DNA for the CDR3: TGTGCCAGCAGCCCAGACAGGGGCGGCACAGATACGCAGTATTTT. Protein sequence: CASSPDRGGTDTQYF.

For the CDR3, the DNA is TGTGCCAGCAGGCCCCTAGTTTGGAACTACGAGCAGTACGTC. Translating it yields CASRPLVWNYEQYV. The chain employs TRBV9 and TRBJ2-7; D unclear. This CDR3 spans 14 amino acids. V was trimmed by 5 bases and J by 3 bases, leaving 15 bases between them. Germline-derived CDR1 and CDR2 are SGDLS and YYNGEE.

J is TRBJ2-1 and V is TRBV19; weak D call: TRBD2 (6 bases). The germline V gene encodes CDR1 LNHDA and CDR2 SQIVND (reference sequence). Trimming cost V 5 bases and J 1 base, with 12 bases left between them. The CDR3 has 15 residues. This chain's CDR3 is CASSPEGGSYNEQFF. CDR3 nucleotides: TGTGCCAGTAGTCCCGAGGGAGGATCCTACAATGAGCAGTTCTTC. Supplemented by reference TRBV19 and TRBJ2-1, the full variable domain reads DGGITQSPKYLFRKEGQNVTLSCEQNLNHDAMYWYRQDPGQGLRLIYYSQIVNDFQKGDIAEGYSVSREKKESFPLTVTSAQKNPTAFYLCASSPEGGSYNEQFFGPGTRLTVL.

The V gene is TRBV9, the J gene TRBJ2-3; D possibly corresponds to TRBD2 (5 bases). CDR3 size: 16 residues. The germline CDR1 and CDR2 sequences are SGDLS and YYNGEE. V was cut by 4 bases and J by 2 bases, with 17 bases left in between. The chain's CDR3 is CASSPGMSGITDTQYF. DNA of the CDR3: TGTGCCAGCAGCCCCGGGATGTCCGGGATCACAGATACGCAGTATTTT.

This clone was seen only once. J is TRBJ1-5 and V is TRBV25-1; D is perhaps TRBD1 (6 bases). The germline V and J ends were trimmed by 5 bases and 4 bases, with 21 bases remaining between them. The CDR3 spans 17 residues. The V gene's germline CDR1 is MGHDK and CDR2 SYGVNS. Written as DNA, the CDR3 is TGTGCCAGCAGTCCAACGGATCCGGACAGATTTAATCAGCCCCAGCATTTT. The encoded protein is CASSPTDPDRFNQPQHF.

CDR3 DNA: TGTGCCAGCAGCTTAGATCTCTCCGGAAACACCATATATTTT. Amino acids: CASSLDLSGNTIYF. The V and J genes are TRBV11-2 and TRBJ1-3; D uncertain. Germline CDR1 SGHAT, CDR2 FQNNGV. There are 14 residues in the CDR3. V shed 0 bases and J shed 4 bases, with 7 bases lying between them.

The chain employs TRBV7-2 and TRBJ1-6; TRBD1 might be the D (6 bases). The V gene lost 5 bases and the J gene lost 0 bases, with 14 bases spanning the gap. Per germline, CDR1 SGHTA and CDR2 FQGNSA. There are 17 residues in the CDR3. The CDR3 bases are TGTGCCAGCAGCAAATCAGGGGTTCCCTCCTATAATTCACCCCTCCACTTT. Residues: CASSKSGVPSYNSPLHF. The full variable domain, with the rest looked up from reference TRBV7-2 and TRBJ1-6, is GAGVSQSPSNKVTEKGKDVELRCDPISGHTALYWYRQSLGQGLEFLIYFQGNSAPDKSGLPSDRFSAERTGGSVSTLTIQRTQQEDSAVYLCASSKSGVPSYNSPLHFGNGTRLTVT.